Reported below is one TCR beta chain. Its target is unknown. CDR1 is ENHRY and CDR2 is SYGVKD in the germline V gene. The CDR3 runs to 15 residues. V dropped 2 bases and J dropped 1 base, with 11 bases sitting between them. The data are from a study of T cell responses to AZD1222 COVID-19 vaccine. Study outcomes and limitations: Regions 160-218 and 743-854 dominated among vaccine-associated CD4 TCRs spanning spike. It should be noted that donors were predominantly white British and more often female, and clonal diversity was possibly underestimated.

The method was immunoSEQ multiplex PCR; TCRdb's version includes in-frame clones alone and lacks a portion of them. The data contain about 150,000 clones, 90% of them singletons. The source material was peripheral blood, sampled on day 0 of AZD1222 vaccination. The chain carries TRBV10-3 and TRBJ2-5; possible D gene TRBD2, 6 bases. This receptor was taken from an adult in good health. CDR3 sequence reads: CAISEVTSAQETQYF. The CDR3 DNA sequence: TGTGCCATCAGTGAGGTGACTAGTGCCCAAGAGACCCAGTACTTC.